The entry below describes one TCR beta chain. PCR used 60 Vbeta primers and 13 Jbeta primers. The repertoire was sequenced with immunoSEQ multiplex PCR; TCRdb's copy has only in-frame clones and lacks some. The top ten clones hold roughly 7.8% of a sample with 55,000 to 85,000 clones, about 84% of them seen once. Deletions cut 5 bases from V and 8 bases from J, with 18 bases between. The CDR3 sequence is 15 residues long. Germline lookup yields CDR1 SGHVS and CDR2 FQNEAQ. These data are taken from a study of cytomegalovirus exposure and HLA in healthy donors. V and J are TRBV7-8 and TRBJ1-4, with D tentatively TRBD1 (5 bases). The sequencing sample was made of PBMCs. The receptor was isolated from a man aged 18 to 30 in good health and CMV-seropositive. This CDR3 is CASSPSAGLYEKLFF. CDR3 coding DNA: TGTGCCAGCAGCCCATCCGCAGGGCTATACGAAAAACTGTTTTTT.